This T cell receptor beta chain was retrieved from a study of blood T cells in healthy people across ages. Notes on this clonotype: What it recognizes is unknown.

V trimming: 7 bases; J trimming: 6 bases; junction bases outside the gene matches: 11. This CDR3 region has 15 residues. The second PCR ran about 6 to 12 cycles with a sample-barcoded 5' primer and J-beta primers. Every cDNA molecule bore a tag from a template-switch adaptor containing 12 random nucleotides. One entry per CDR3 protein results from TCRdb running MiXCR on the 5' RACE reads. This sample has 650,000 to 1,000,000 distinct CDR3 sequences, with about 34% found just once. Findings of the study overall: Age advanced and TCR beta diversity per million T cells fell, roughly linearly. Expanded clonotype changes were possibly confounded by unknown donor CMV status.

This clonotype was sampled from a man younger than 35 in good health. Specimen: blood. The chain uses TRBV12-3 or TRBV12-4 and TRBJ2-2; 7 nucleotides align to TRBD1. The CDR3: CASTGTVGVSGELFF. CDR3 nucleotide sequence: TGTGCCAGCACCGGGACAGTTGGGGTTTCCGGGGAGCTGTTTTTT.